This T cell receptor (beta chain) appears in the sequencing data of a study of CXCR3 chemokines and chemotherapy response in bladder cancer (dated by TCRdb to 2021 to 2024). Turning to the overall study: The study set out to examine whether the activity of the CXCR3 chemokine system within tumors predicted response to chemotherapy in human bladder cancer.

The protocol used for the library was PCR. These reads were obtained on an Illumina HiSeq 2500. The public reads were reanalyzed by TCRdb: fastp trimming at Q25, MiXCR alignment, in-frame beta chains only. Merged by CDR3 protein, the rows form single entries marked with the most common genes and DNA. The sample table shows roughly 8,000 distinct CDR3 sequences, and roughly 12% are seen once. Of the sample, 15% to 20% is held by the ten largest clones. V is shortened by 5 bases, J by 8 bases, and the region joining them spans 18 bases. CDR1 is given as DFQATT and CDR2 as SNEGSKA, both from the germline V gene (reference sequence). The CDR3 runs 13 amino acids, cysteine and phenylalanine included. Kept here is only the CDR3 DNA, which spans 39 bases and is read in frame from base 1. This clonotype has only a few counts. The antigen it binds to is not known. Base qualities were left out, and no much larger clone turns up one base away.

The source of this sequence is a human donor with bladder cancer that responded to neoadjuvant chemotherapy. This receptor chain uses TRBV20-1 and TRBJ1-2, with no confidently assigned D gene. The specimen was obtained from a patient whose treatment included neoadjuvant chemotherapy. CDR3 sequence: CSAQTWGIRGYTF. The sequenced DNA: TGCAGTGCTCAGACGTGGGGAATCAGAGGCTACACCTTC.